This TCR beta chain is from a study of T cell changes during pregnancy in multiple sclerosis. Profiling relied on immunoSEQ multiplex PCR, and the TCRdb table lists in-frame clones only, not all of them. This sample has around 81,000 clones, with 80% to 95% found just once. This CDR3 region has 18 residues. V lost 4 bases and J lost 0; bases outside the gene matches: 8. The germline gives CDR1 MNHNS, CDR2 SASEGT. This sample comprised peripheral blood, obtained after pregnancy. The TCR comes from a female donor in good health, enrolled as a control in a pregnancy study. The chain has TRBV6-1 and TRBJ2-1, with 11 bases fitting TRBD2. The CDR3 loop is CASSATVSGGVSYNEQFF. For the CDR3, the DNA is TGTGCCAGCAGTGCCACGGTTAGCGGGGGGGTCTCCTACAATGAGCAGTTCTTC.